Shown below are 25 T cell receptor beta chains from a single sample sequenced in a study of cytomegalovirus exposure and HLA in healthy donors. The repertoire was sequenced with immunoSEQ multiplex PCR; TCRdb's copy has only in-frame clones and lacks some. The data hold about 74,000 clones, with 94% observed a single time. The sequencing sample was made of PBMCs. The source of these receptors is a man between 18 and 29 years old in good health and CMV-seropositive.

The V and J genes are TRBV4-1 and TRBJ2-7; 12 bases match TRBD2. CDR3 length: 17 amino acids. V dropped 3 bases and J dropped 2; count of bases not matched to a gene: 8. The germline V gene has CDR1 MGHRA and CDR2 YSYEKL. DNA for the CDR3: TGCGCCAGCAGCCAGTCCCTCCGGACTAGCGGGGCCTACGAGCAGTACTTC. Its translation: CASSQSLRTSGAYEQYF.

This clone was picked up one time. This chain uses TRBV7-8 with TRBJ2-5; 8 bases align to TRBD1. V was pared by 1 base and J by 2 bases, with 6 bases of the junction left unmatched. The CDR3 runs 16 residues. Per the germline V gene, CDR1 is SGHVS and CDR2 is FQNEAQ. The CDR3 DNA reads TGTGCCAGCAGCTTAGGTGCAGGGGGCCGTCAAGAGACCCAGTACTTC. Its protein product is CASSLGAGGRQETQYF. Variable domain in full (rest from reference TRBV7-8 and TRBJ2-5): GAGVSQSPRYKVAKRGQDVALRCDPISGHVSLFWYQQALGQGPEFLTYFQNEAQLDKSGLPSDRFFAERPEGSVSTLKIQRTQQEDSAVYLCASSLGAGGRQETQYFGPGTRLLVL.

This rearrangement joins TRBV19 to TRBJ2-6, with D perhaps TRBD1 (6 bases). CDR1 and CDR2 (germline): LNHDA, SQIVND (reference sequence). The CDR3 is 18 residues long. V was trimmed by 5 bases and J by 0 bases, leaving 17 bases between them. CDR3 in DNA: TGTGCCAGTAGTGTACCTCCGGGACATAGCTCTGGGGCCAACGTCCTGACTTTC. Residues: CASSVPPGHSSGANVLTF.

The chain joins TRBV27 to TRBJ1-3; no definite D call. The CDR3 totals 12 residues. Germline CDR1 is MNHEY and CDR2 is SMNVEV (reference sequence). The germline V and J ends were trimmed by 6 bases and 0 bases, with 3 bases remaining between them. The CDR3 DNA is TGTGCCAGCAGGAGCTCTGGAAACACCATATATTTT. Amino acid sequence: CASRSSGNTIYF.

J is TRBJ1-2 and V is TRBV2; D ambiguous. The V gene lost 6 bases and the J gene lost 7 bases, with 21 bases spanning the gap. Germline V gene data show CDR1 as SNHLY and CDR2 as FYNNEI. The CDR3 consists of 15 residues. The CDR3 DNA reads TGTGCCAGCAGGCTAGCGGGAGGCGGTATCGGTGGCTACACCTTC. Protein sequence: CASRLAGGGIGGYTF.

The table lists this clone with a count of one. The rearrangement links TRBV9 to TRBJ2-5; 8 bases map to TRBD1. With V trimmed by 4 bases and J by 3 bases, 2 bases remained unmatched. This CDR3 is built from 13 residues. The V gene's germline CDR1 is SGDLS and CDR2 YYNGEE. This CDR3 is CASSTGGEETQYF. Here the CDR3 DNA reads TGTGCCAGCAGCACAGGGGGTGAAGAGACCCAGTACTTC.

The gene calls are TRBV7-3 and TRBJ2-1; TRBD2 matches 14 bases. Germline CDR1 is SGHTA and CDR2 is FQGTGA. This CDR3 has 14 residues. Trimming took 4 bases from V and 16 from J; bases not matched to a gene: 9. In DNA form, the CDR3 reads TGTGCCAGCAGCTCCGGGACTAGCGGGAGAGGCTACTTCTTC. Encoded protein: CASSSGTSGRGYFF.

This chain joins TRBV6-5 and TRBJ1-5, with a possible D match to TRBD1 (5 bases). CDR1 is MNHEY and CDR2 is SVGAGI in the germline V gene. With 5 bases removed from V and 5 bases from J, the gap between germline ends came to 13 bases. The CDR3 loop spans 14 amino acids. For the CDR3, the DNA is TGTGCCAGCAGTGGCCAGGGAGGAGATCAGCCCCAGCATTTT. Protein: CASSGQGGDQPQHF.

The chain carries TRBV30 and TRBJ2-7, with 9 bases fitting TRBD1. CDR3 length: 15 residues. With V trimmed by 0 bases and J by 5 bases, 8 bases remained unmatched. CDR1 is GTSNPN, CDR2 SVGIG, per germline (reference sequence). The CDR3 nucleotides read TGTGCCTGGAGTGTAACAGGGACAGGGCACAACGAGCAGTACTTC. It encodes CAWSVTGTGHNEQYF.

The chain recombines TRBV5-1 with TRBJ2-2, with D perhaps TRBD1 (5 bases). The germline V and J ends were trimmed by 1 base and 0 bases, with 10 bases remaining between them. CDR1 is SGHRS, CDR2 YFSETQ, per germline. The CDR3 sequence is 16 residues long. The CDR3 bases are TGCGCCAGCAGCTTGAGTCAGGGATCGAACACCGGGGAGCTGTTTTTT. Translation: CASSLSQGSNTGELFF.

V gene TRBV6-6 combines with J gene TRBJ1-4; possibly TRBD1 for D (5 bases). Germline V CDR1 and CDR2: MNHNY, SVGAGI (reference sequence). Between the trimmed V and J ends, which lost 6 bases and 5 bases, there was a span of 16 bases. The CDR3 sequence is 15 residues long. CDR3 sequence reads: CASRTLAGINEKLFF. The DNA of the CDR3 is TGTGCCAGCAGGACCCTTGCAGGGATCAATGAAAAACTGTTTTTT.

The chain uses TRBV6-5 and TRBJ2-7; 11 bases map to TRBD2. Germline trimming cut 6 bases from V and 1 base from J; bases unmatched to any gene: 2. The CDR3 totals 14 residues. Per the germline V gene, CDR1 is MNHEY and CDR2 is SVGAGI. For the CDR3, the DNA is TGTGCCAGCAGCGGGACTAGCGGTTCCTACGAGCAGTACTTC. Residues: CASSGTSGSYEQYF.

DNA for the CDR3: TGCGCCAGCAGCAGCCCCGGGGGGGATGGAGAGCAGTTCTTC. Residues: CASSSPGGDGEQFF. This chain uses TRBV5-1 with TRBJ2-1, with 8 bases that match TRBD2. This CDR3 comprises 14 residues. The germline V gene has CDR1 SGHRS and CDR2 YFSETQ. V was pared by 4 bases and J by 10 bases, with 10 bases of the junction left unmatched.

The chain uses TRBV5-4 and TRBJ1-3; D possibly corresponds to TRBD1 (6 bases). V was cut by 4 bases and J by 4 bases, with 18 bases left in between. Per germline, CDR1 SGHNT and CDR2 YYREEE (reference sequence). The CDR3 covers 16 residues. The CDR3 region is CASSQDVRGEGNTIYF. For the CDR3, the DNA is TGTGCCAGCAGCCAGGATGTCAGGGGTGAAGGAAACACCATATATTTT.

This clone counts as medium-sized. The chain joins TRBV6-4 to TRBJ2-3; 12 bases agree with TRBD2. The J segment lost 4 bases and the V segment lost 5 bases, leaving 1 base of the junction unmatched. The CDR3 loop spans 14 amino acids. Per germline, CDR1 MRHNA and CDR2 SNTAGT. The CDR3 here is CASSLAGGPDTQYF. The CDR3 nucleotides read TGTGCCAGCAGTCTAGCGGGAGGGCCAGATACGCAGTATTTT.

This clone has only one observation. J is TRBJ1-5 and V is TRBV7-8; D remains ambiguous. Deletions cut 1 base from V and 2 bases from J, with 12 bases between. Germline CDR1 is SGHVS and CDR2 is FQNEAQ. This CDR3 region has 16 residues. CDR3 sequence (DNA): TGTGCCAGCAGCTTAGGAGGGTCTCGGCGCAATCAGCCCCAGCATTTT. It translates to CASSLGGSRRNQPQHF.

V and J are TRBV7-8 and TRBJ2-1; D remains ambiguous. CDR1 is SGHVS and CDR2 is FQNEAQ in the germline V gene. The CDR3 loop spans 14 amino acids. V was cut by 0 bases and J by 13 bases, with 16 bases left in between. The CDR3 reads CASSLAVEPRIQFF. Here the CDR3 DNA reads TGTGCCAGCAGCTTAGCGGTAGAACCCCGTATCCAGTTCTTC.

The rearrangement uses TRBV11-2 and TRBJ2-7, with 11 bases lining up with TRBD2. This CDR3 spans 15 amino acids. CDR1 SGHAT and CDR2 FQNNGV come from the germline V gene. Trimming removed 6 bases from V and 7 bases from J; junction bases left unmatched: 11. The CDR3 loop is CASSLLLAGEGEQYF. The CDR3 nucleotides read TGTGCCAGCAGTCTTCTACTAGCGGGAGAGGGAGAGCAGTACTTC.

The chain carries TRBV6-5 and TRBJ2-1, with D possibly matching TRBD2 (5 bases). This CDR3 has 11 amino acids. The germline V gene has CDR1 MNHEY and CDR2 SVGAGI. V was clipped by 6 bases and J by 12 bases, with 12 bases between them. The CDR3 DNA is TGTGCCAGCAGCTCCCGGGGTCCGCAGTTCTTC. This encodes CASSSRGPQFF.

J is TRBJ2-1 and V is TRBV5-1; 9 nucleotides match TRBD2. The CDR3 spans 15 residues. Trimming at V came to 0 bases and at J to 8 bases, leaving 6 bases not matched to a gene. From germline, CDR1 is SGHRS and CDR2 YFSETQ. Written as DNA, the CDR3 is TGCGCCAGCAGCTTGGATACGCGGGAGGGCGATGAGCAGTTCTTC. It specifies CASSLDTREGDEQFF.

The chain joins TRBV30 to TRBJ2-5; 8 bases agree with TRBD1. The CDR3 runs 15 residues. J lost 3 bases, V lost 3 bases, and 9 bases had no gene match. The V gene's germline CDR1 is GTSNPN and CDR2 SVGIG (reference sequence). In DNA, the CDR3 is TGTGCCTGGAGAGGTTGGGAGACAGGGGAAGAGACCCAGTACTTC. Residues: CAWRGWETGEETQYF.

The chain is built from TRBV11-1 and TRBJ2-2; TRBD2 agrees at 11 bases. This CDR3 is 18 amino acids long. V lost 4 bases to trimming and J lost 0 bases; unmatched junction nucleotides: 7. CDR1 is SGHAT and CDR2 is FQDESV in the germline V gene (reference sequence). The CDR3 spells CASSSKLAGAANTGELFF. DNA for the CDR3: TGTGCCAGCAGCTCGAAACTAGCGGGAGCGGCGAACACCGGGGAGCTGTTTTTT.

This chain links TRBV11-2 with TRBJ1-5; D is ambiguous. This CDR3 is 13 amino acids long. Germline-derived CDR1 and CDR2 are SGHAT and FQNNGV. Trimming removed 0 bases at V and 7 bases at J, with 7 bases between. Here the CDR3 DNA reads TGTGCCAGCAGCTTAGATCTAAGACAGCCCCAGCATTTT. It encodes CASSLDLRQPQHF.

The rearrangement uses TRBV9 and TRBJ1-2; D ambiguous. V was shortened by 4 bases and J by 8 bases, with 15 bases between the two germline ends. The V gene's germline CDR1 is SGDLS and CDR2 YYNGEE. CDR3 length: 13 residues. The CDR3 sequence is CASSPDSPGGYTF. The CDR3 nucleotides are TGTGCCAGCAGCCCGGACTCCCCGGGGGGCTACACCTTC. Based on the CDR3 plus reference TRBV9 and TRBJ1-2, the full variable domain is DSGVTQTPKHLITATGQRVTLRCSPRSGDLSVYWYQQSLDQGLQFLIQYYNGEERAKGNILERFSAQQFPDLHSELNLSSLELGDSALYFCASSPDSPGGYTFGSGTRLTVV.

The chain links TRBV2 to TRBJ2-7; 9 bases line up with TRBD1. After removal of 6 bases from V and 6 bases from J, the junction contained 9 bases not matched to a gene. Germline lookup yields CDR1 SNHLY and CDR2 FYNNEI. The CDR3 is 14 amino acids. DNA for the CDR3: TGTGCCAGCAGCTCTCAAGGGACAGGGTCCGAGCAGTACTTC. This codes for CASSSQGTGSEQYF. Complete variable domain (other parts from reference TRBV2 and TRBJ2-7): EPEVTQTPSHQVTQMGQEVILRCVPISNHLYFYWYRQILGQKVEFLVSFYNNEISEKSEIFDDQFSVERPDGSNFTLKIRSTKLEDSAMYFCASSSQGTGSEQYFGPGTRLTVT.